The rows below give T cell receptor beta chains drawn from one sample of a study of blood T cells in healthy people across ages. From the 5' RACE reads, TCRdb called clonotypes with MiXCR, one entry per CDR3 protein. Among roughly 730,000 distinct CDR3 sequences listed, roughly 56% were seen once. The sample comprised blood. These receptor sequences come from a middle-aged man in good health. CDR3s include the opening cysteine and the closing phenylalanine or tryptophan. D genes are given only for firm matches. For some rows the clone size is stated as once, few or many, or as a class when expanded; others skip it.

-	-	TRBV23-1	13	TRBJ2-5	CASSQSVGETQYF	TGCGCCAGCAGTCAATCGGTCGGAGAGACCCAGTACTTC
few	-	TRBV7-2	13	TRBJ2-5	CASSLERAAEQYF	TGTGCCAGCAGCTTAGAAAGGGCGGCGGAGCAGTACTTC
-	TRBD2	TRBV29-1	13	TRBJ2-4	CSVTSGGPQTQYF	TGCAGCGTCACTAGCGGGGGTCCCCAGACTCAGTACTTC
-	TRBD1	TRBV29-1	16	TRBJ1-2	CRGLRDRVVDCYGYTF	TGCAGGGGCCTCCGGGACAGGGTGGTCGATTGCTATGGCTACACCTTC
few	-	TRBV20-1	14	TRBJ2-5	CSAPRLADQETQYF	TGCAGTGCCCCCCGGTTAGCTGACCAAGAGACCCAGTACTTC
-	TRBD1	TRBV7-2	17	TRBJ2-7	CASSLGPPTGGLHEQYF	TGTGCCAGCAGCTTAGGTCCCCCGACAGGGGGATTGCACGAGCAGTACTTC
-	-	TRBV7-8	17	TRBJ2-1	CASSPANVKLSYNEQFF	TGTGCCAGCAGCCCCGCGAACGTCAAGCTCTCCTACAATGAGCAGTTCTTC
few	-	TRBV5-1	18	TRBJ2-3	CASSLSWAALGYTDTQYF	TGCGCCAGCAGCTTGAGTTGGGCGGCTCTCGGTTACACAGATACGCAGTATTTT
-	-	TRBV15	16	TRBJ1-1	CATSRGVLGSNTEAFF	TGTGCCACCAGCAGGGGGGTCCTGGGGTCGAACACTGAAGCTTTCTTT
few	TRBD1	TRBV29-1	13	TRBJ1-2	CSALGQAGYGYTF	TGCAGCGCCCTAGGACAGGCCGGCTATGGCTACACCTTC
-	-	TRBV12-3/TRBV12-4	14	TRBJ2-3	CASSRQSSTDTQYF	TGTGCCAGCAGCCGACAGTCTAGCACAGATACGCAGTATTTT
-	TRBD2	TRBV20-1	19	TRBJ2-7	CSARDLLREGPQSINEQYF	TGCAGTGCTAGAGATCTACTGCGGGAGGGCCCTCAGTCTATTAACGAGCAGTACTTC
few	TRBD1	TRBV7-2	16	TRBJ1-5	CASSRDGTASNQPQHF	TGTGCCAGCAGCAGAGACGGGACAGCTAGCAATCAGCCCCAGCATTTT
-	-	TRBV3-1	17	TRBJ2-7	CASSQGGTDQRLDEQYF	TGTGCCAGCAGCCAAGGCGGGACAGACCAAAGATTGGACGAGCAGTACTTC
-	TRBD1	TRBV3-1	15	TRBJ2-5	CASSQAGTGNWEQYF	TGTGCCAGCAGCCAGGCCGGGACAGGAAACTGGGAGCAGTACTTC
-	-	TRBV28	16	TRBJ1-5	CASSFPGRRSNQPQHF	TGTGCCAGCAGTTTTCCGGGAAGGCGGAGCAATCAGCCCCAGCATTTT
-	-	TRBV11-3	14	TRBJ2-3	CASSEEPITDTQYF	TGTGCCAGCAGCGAAGAGCCTATTACAGATACGCAGTATTTT
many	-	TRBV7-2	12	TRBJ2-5	CASSFPSGEQYF	TGTGCCAGCAGCTTCCCGTCTGGGGAGCAGTACTTC
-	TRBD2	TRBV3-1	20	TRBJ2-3	CASSQEPPVGVAGMRDTQYF	TGTGCCAGCAGCCAGGAACCCCCAGTTGGCGTAGCGGGGATGCGCGATACGCAGTATTTT
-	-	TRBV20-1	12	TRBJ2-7	CSAEATRDEQYF	TGCAGTGCCGAGGCCACTCGGGACGAGCAGTACTTC
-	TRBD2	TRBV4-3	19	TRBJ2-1	CASSQDRPSGSWSYNEQFF	TGCGCCAGCAGCCAAGATAGGCCTAGCGGGAGTTGGTCCTACAATGAGCAGTTCTTC
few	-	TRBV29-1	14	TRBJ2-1	CSGKGGVSYNEQFF	TGCAGCGGGAAGGGTGGGGTCTCCTACAATGAGCAGTTCTTC
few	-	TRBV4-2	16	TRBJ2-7	CASSQGVSREGYEQYF	TGTGCCAGCAGCCAAGGGGTCTCCCGGGAAGGCTACGAGCAGTACTTC
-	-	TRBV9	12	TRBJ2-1	CASSVGNGEQFF	TGTGCCAGCAGCGTGGGGAATGGTGAGCAGTTCTTC
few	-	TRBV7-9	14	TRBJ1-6	CASSLGGLESPLHF	TGTGCCAGCAGCTTAGGCGGGTTGGAGTCACCCCTCCACTTT
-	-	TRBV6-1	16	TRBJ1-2	CASSLTGTRAEGGYTF	TGTGCCAGCAGTTTGACCGGGACACGGGCTGAGGGTGGCTACACCTTC
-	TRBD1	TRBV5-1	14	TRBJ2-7	CAGSLTGSTYEQYF	TGCGCCGGCAGCTTGACAGGGTCCACTTACGAGCAGTACTTC
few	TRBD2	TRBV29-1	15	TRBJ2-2	CTALLGGSVTGELFF	TGCACTGCTCTACTGGGCGGGAGTGTCACCGGGGAGCTGTTTTTT
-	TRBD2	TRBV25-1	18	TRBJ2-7	CASSAPGLAAKSSYEQYF	TGTGCCAGCAGTGCCCCGGGACTAGCAGCAAAGAGCTCCTACGAGCAGTACTTC
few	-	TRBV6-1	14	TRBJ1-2	CASIPGAWNYGYTF	TGTGCCAGCATTCCTGGCGCCTGGAACTATGGCTACACCTTC